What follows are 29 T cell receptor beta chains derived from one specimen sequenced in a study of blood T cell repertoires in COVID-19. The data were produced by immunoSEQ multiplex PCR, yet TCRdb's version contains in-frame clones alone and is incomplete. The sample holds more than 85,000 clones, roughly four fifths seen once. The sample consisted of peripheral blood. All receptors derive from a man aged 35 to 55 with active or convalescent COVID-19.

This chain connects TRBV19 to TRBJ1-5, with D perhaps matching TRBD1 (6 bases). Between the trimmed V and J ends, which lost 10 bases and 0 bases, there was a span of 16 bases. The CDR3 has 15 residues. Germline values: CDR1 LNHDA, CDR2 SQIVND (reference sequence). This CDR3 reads CATTNRQDSNQPQHF. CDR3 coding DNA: TGTGCCACGACCAATCGACAGGATAGCAATCAGCCCCAGCATTTT.

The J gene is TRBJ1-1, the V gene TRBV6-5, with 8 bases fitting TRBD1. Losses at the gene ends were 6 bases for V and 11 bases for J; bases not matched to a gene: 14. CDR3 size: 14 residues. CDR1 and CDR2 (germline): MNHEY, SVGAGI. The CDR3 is CASSRVRQGIPAFF. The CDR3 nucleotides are TGTGCCAGCAGCCGAGTGCGACAGGGGATACCGGCTTTCTTT.

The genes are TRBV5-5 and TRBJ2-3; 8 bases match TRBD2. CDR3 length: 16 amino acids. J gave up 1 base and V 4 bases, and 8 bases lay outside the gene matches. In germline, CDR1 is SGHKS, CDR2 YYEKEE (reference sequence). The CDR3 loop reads CASSVTGGPGTDTQYF. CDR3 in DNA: TGTGCCAGCAGCGTAACGGGGGGGCCAGGCACAGATACGCAGTATTTT.

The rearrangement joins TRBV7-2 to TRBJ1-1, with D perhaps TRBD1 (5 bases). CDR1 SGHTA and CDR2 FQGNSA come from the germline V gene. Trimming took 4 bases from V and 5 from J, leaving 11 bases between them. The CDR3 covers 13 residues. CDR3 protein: CASSSRQNTEAFF. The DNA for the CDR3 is TGTGCCAGCAGCTCAAGACAGAATACTGAAGCTTTCTTT.

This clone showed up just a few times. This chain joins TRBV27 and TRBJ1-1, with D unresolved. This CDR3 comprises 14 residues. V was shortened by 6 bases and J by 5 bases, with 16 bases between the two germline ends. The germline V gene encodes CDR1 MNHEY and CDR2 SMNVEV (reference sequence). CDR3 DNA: TGTGCCAGCAGCTCACCGTGGTCGGGAACTGAAGCTTTCTTT. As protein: CASSSPWSGTEAFF.

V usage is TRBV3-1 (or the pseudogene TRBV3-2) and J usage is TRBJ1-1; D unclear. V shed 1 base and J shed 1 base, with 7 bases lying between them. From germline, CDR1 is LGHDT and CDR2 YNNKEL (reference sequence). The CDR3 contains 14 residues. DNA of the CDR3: TGTGCCAGCAGCCAAGGCGGGCGGAACACTGAAGCTTTCTTT. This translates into CASSQGGRNTEAFF.

Here the CDR3 reads CASSLRGENNEQFF. Here the CDR3 DNA reads TGCGCCAGCAGCTTGCGTGGAGAGAACAATGAGCAGTTCTTC. The V and J genes are TRBV5-1 and TRBJ2-1, with D uncertain. V lost 1 base, J lost 5 bases, and 10 bases lay in between. Per the germline V gene, CDR1 is SGHRS and CDR2 is YFSETQ. This CDR3 spans 14 amino acids.

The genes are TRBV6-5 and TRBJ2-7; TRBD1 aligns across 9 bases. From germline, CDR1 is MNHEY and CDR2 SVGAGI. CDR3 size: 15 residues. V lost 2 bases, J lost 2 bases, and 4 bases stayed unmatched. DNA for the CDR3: TGTGCCAGCAGTTACAGGGGACAGGGACCCTACGAGCAGTACTTC. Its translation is CASSYRGQGPYEQYF.

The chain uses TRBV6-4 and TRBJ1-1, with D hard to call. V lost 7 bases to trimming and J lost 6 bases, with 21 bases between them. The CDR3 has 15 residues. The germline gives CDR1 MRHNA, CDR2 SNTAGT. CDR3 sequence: CASNHPRSGGSEAFF. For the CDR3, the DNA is TGTGCCAGCAACCACCCCAGGTCGGGAGGGTCTGAAGCTTTCTTT.

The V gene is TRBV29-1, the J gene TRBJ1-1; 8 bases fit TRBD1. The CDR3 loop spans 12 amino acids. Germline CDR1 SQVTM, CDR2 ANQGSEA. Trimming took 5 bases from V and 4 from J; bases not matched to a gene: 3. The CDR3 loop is CSVRDRGTEAFF. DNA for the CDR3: TGCAGCGTTCGCGACAGGGGCACTGAAGCTTTCTTT.

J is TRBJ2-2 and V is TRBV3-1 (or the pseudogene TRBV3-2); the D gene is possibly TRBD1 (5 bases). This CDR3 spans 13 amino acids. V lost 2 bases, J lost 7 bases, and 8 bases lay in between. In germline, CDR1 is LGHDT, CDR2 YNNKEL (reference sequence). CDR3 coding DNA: TGTGCCAGCAGCCAAAAGGGGAACGGGGAGCTGTTTTTT. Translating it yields CASSQKGNGELFF.

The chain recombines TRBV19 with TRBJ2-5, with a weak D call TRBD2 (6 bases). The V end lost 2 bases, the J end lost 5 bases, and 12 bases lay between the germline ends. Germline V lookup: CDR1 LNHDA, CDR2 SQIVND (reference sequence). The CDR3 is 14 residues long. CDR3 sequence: CASSIPGVVETQYF. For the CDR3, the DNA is TGTGCCAGTAGTATACCGGGAGTGGTGGAGACCCAGTACTTC.

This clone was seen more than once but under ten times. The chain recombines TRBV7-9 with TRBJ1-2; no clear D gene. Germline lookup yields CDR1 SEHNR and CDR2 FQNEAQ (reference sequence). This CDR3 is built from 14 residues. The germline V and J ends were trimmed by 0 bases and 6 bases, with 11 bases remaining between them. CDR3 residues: CASSLAGGSDGYTF. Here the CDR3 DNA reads TGTGCCAGCAGCTTAGCTGGAGGGTCGGATGGCTACACCTTC.

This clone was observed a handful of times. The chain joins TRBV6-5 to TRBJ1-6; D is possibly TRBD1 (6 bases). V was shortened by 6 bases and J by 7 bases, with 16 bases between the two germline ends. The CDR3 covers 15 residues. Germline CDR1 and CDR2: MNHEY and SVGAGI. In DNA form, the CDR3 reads TGTGCCAGCAGCCGAAGTCGGGGGGCGAATTCACCCCTCCACTTT. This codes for CASSRSRGANSPLHF.

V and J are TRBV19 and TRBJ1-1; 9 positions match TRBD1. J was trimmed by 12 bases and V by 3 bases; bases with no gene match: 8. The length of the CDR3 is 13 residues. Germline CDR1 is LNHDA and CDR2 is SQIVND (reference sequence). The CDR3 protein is CASSMGQGVGTFF. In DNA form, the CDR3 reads TGTGCCAGTAGTATGGGACAGGGAGTGGGTACTTTCTTT.

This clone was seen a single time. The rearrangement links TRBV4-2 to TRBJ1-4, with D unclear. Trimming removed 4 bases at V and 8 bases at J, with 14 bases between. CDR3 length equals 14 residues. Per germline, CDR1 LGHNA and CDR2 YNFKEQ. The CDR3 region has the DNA TGTGCCAGCAGCCCACCGGAGGCGATGGAAAAACTGTTTTTT. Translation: CASSPPEAMEKLFF.

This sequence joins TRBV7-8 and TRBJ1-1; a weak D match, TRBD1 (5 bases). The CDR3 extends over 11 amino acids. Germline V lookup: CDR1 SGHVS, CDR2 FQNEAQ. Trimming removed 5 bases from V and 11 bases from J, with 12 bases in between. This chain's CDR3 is CASSPRVEAFF. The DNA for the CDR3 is TGTGCCAGCAGCCCCAGGGTAGAGGCTTTCTTT.

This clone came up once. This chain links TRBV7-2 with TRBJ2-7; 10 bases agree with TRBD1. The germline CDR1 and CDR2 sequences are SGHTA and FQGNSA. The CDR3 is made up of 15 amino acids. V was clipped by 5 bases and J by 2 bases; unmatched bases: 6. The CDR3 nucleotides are TGTGCCAGCAGCCGCGGACAGGGGGGCACCTACGAGCAGTACTTC. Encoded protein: CASSRGQGGTYEQYF.

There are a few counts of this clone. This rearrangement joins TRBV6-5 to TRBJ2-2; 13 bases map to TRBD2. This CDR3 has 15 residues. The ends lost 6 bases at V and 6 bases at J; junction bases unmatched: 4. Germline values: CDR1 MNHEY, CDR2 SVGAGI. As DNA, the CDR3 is TGTGCCAGCAGAATGGGGACTAGCGGGGCCGGGGAGCTGTTTTTT. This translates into CASRMGTSGAGELFF.

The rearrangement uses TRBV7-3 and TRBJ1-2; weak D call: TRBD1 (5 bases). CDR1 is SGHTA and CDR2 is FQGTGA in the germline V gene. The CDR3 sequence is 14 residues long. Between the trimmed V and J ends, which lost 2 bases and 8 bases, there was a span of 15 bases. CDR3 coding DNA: TGTGCCAGCAGCTTAGGGGGACTCACTATGGGCTACACCTTC. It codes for CASSLGGLTMGYTF.

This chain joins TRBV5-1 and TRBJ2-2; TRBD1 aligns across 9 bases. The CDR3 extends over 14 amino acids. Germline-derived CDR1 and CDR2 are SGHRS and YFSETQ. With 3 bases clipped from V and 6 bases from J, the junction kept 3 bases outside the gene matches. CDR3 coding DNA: TGCGCCAGCAGCTATGACAGGGGGGCCGGGGAGCTGTTTTTT. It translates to CASSYDRGAGELFF.

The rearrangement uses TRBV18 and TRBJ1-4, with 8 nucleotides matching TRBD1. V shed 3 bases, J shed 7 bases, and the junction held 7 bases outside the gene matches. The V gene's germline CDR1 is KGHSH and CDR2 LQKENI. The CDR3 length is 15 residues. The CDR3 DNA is TGTGCCAGCTCACCGATCCAGGGGGCAGTTGAAAAACTGTTTTTT. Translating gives CASSPIQGAVEKLFF.

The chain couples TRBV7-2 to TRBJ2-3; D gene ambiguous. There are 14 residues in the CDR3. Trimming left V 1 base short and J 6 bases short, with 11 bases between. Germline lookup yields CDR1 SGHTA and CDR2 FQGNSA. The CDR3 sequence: CASSLVGTADTQYF. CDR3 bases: TGTGCCAGCAGCTTAGTTGGCACCGCCGATACGCAGTATTTT.

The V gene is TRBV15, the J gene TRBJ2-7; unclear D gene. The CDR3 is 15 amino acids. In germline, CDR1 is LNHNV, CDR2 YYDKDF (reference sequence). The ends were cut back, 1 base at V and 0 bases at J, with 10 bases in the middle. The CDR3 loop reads CATSRAGVSSYEQYF. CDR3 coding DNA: TGTGCCACCAGCAGAGCCGGTGTAAGCTCCTACGAGCAGTACTTC.

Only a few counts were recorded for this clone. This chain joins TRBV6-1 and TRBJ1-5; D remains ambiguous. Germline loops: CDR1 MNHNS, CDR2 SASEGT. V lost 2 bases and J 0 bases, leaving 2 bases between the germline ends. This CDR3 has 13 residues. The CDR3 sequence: CASSEYSNQPQHF. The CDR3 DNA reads TGTGCCAGCAGTGAATATAGCAATCAGCCCCAGCATTTT.

The CDR3 here is CASSPNRVYEQYF. CDR3 DNA sequence: TGTGCCAGTAGTCCCAACAGGGTTTACGAGCAGTACTTC. The rearrangement uses TRBV19 and TRBJ2-7, with TRBD1 as a possible D gene (6 bases). With 5 bases removed from V and 4 bases from J, the gap between germline ends came to 12 bases. Germline CDR1 is LNHDA and CDR2 is SQIVND (reference sequence). The CDR3 length is 13 residues.

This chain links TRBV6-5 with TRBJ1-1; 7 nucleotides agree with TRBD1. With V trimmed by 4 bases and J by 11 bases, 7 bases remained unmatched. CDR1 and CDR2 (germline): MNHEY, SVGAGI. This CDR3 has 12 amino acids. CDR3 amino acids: CASSFTGDSAFF. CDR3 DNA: TGTGCCAGCAGTTTCACAGGGGACTCTGCTTTCTTT.

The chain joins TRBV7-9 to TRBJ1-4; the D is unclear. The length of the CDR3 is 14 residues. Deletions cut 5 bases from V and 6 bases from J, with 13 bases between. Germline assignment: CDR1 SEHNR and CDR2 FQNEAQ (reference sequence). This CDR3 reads CASSRDIQDEKLFF. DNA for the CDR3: TGTGCCAGCAGCCGAGATATCCAAGATGAAAAACTGTTTTTT.

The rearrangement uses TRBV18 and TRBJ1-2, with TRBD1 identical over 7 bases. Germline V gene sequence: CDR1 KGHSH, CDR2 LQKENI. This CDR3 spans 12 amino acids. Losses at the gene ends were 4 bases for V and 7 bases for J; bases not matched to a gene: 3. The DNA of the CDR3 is TGTGCCAGCTCACTTGACAGGGCTGGCTACACCTTC. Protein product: CASSLDRAGYTF.